A single sample is the source of the 16 T cell receptor beta chains below, sequenced in a study of blood T cells in healthy people across ages. PCR was performed a second time for roughly 7 to 11 cycles using a sample-barcoded 5' primer and a J-beta primer mix. From the 5' RACE reads, TCRdb called clonotypes with MiXCR, one entry per CDR3 protein. The data contain some 1.5 million distinct CDR3 sequences, 28% of them singletons. The sample taken for sequencing was blood. These receptors came from a woman aged 25 to 45 in good health.

This clonotype showed up just a few times. The chain carries TRBV7-9 and TRBJ2-6; maybe TRBD2 (5 bases). CDR1 SEHNR and CDR2 FQNEAQ come from the germline V gene (reference sequence). This CDR3 region has 14 residues. Trimming took off 3 bases at V and 4 bases at J, with 7 bases between the two ends. The CDR3 loop is CASSFGEGANVLTF. The CDR3 DNA is TGTGCCAGCAGCTTCGGGGAGGGGGCCAACGTCCTGACTTTC.

The J gene is TRBJ2-1, the V gene TRBV5-1; perhaps TRBD1 as D (6 bases). The V end lost 0 bases, the J end lost 6 bases, and 10 bases lay between the germline ends. The CDR3 length is 14 residues. CDR1 is SGHRS and CDR2 is YFSETQ in the germline V gene. The CDR3 reads CASSLGGQLNEQFF. CDR3 nucleotides: TGCGCCAGCAGCTTGGGGGGGCAGCTCAATGAGCAGTTCTTC.

The chain recombines TRBV30 with TRBJ1-2; 7 nucleotides line up with TRBD1. The germline V gene encodes CDR1 GTSNPN and CDR2 SVGIG (reference sequence). V was pared by 4 bases and J by 0 bases, with 8 bases of the junction left unmatched. CDR3 size: 15 residues. The CDR3 is CAWTSSGGANYGYTF. The CDR3 DNA is TGTGCCTGGACGTCCTCAGGGGGAGCTAACTATGGCTACACCTTC.

This sequence joins TRBV18 and TRBJ2-5; D gene uncertain. CDR3 size: 13 residues. V lost 6 bases to trimming and J lost 7 bases, with 15 bases between them. The germline gives CDR1 KGHSH, CDR2 LQKENI. This CDR3 is CASSPDGEGTQYF. In nucleotides, the CDR3 is TGTGCCAGCTCGCCGGACGGTGAAGGGACCCAGTACTTC.

The chain is built from TRBV7-7 and TRBJ2-2; D perhaps matches TRBD2 (5 bases). This CDR3 is 15 amino acids long. Per the germline V gene, CDR1 is SSHAT and CDR2 is FNYEAQ (reference sequence). Trimming shortened V by 6 bases and J by 1 base, and 12 bases separated the two germline ends. CDR3: CASSPSMGNTGELFF. The CDR3 DNA is TGTGCCAGCAGTCCTAGCATGGGGAACACCGGGGAGCTGTTTTTT. The whole variable domain, remainder taken from reference TRBV7-7 and TRBJ2-2, is GAGVSQSPRYKVTKRGQDVTLRCDPISSHATLYWYQQALGQGPEFLTYFNYEAQPDKSGLPSDRFSAERPEGSISTLTIQRTEQRDSAMYRCASSPSMGNTGELFFGEGSRLTVL.

The V gene is TRBV5-1, the J gene TRBJ2-1; D possibly corresponds to TRBD2 (7 bases). This CDR3 comprises 17 residues. Germline loops: CDR1 SGHRS, CDR2 YFSETQ. V was pared by 3 bases and J by 10 bases, with 26 bases between. CDR3 region: CASSSRLGGGLPFEQFF. The CDR3 DNA reads as TGCGCCAGCAGCTCCAGACTAGGGGGGGGGCTTCCCTTCGAGCAGTTCTTC.

This clonotype has at least ten counts. The rearrangement links TRBV27 to TRBJ2-1; D may match TRBD1 or TRBD2 (5 bases each). Germline values: CDR1 MNHEY, CDR2 SMNVEV (reference sequence). V was pared by 9 bases and J by 6 bases, with 15 bases between. The CDR3 contains 13 residues. The CDR3 region is CASTLGTSNEQFF. The CDR3, as DNA: TGTGCCAGTACCCTCGGGACGTCCAATGAGCAGTTCTTC.

The sample holds a few counts of this clonotype. This rearrangement joins TRBV5-1 to TRBJ2-3; the D is unclear. The V gene lost 4 bases and the J gene lost 6 bases, with 12 bases spanning the gap. This CDR3 contains 13 residues. From germline, CDR1 is SGHRS and CDR2 YFSETQ. The CDR3 sequence: CASSAISTDTQYF. CDR3 coding DNA: TGCGCCAGCAGCGCGATAAGTACGGATACGCAGTATTTT.

V usage is TRBV12-3 or TRBV12-4 and J usage is TRBJ2-3; D ambiguous. V was pared by 3 bases and J by 0 bases, with 10 bases between. The CDR3 length is 15 residues. CDR3: CASSFQAESTDTQYF. The CDR3 bases are TGTGCCAGCAGTTTTCAGGCGGAAAGCACAGATACGCAGTATTTT.

This clonotype appeared a few times. J is TRBJ1-1 and V is TRBV30; no firm D call. This CDR3 is 11 amino acids long. Trimming stripped 2 bases from V and 8 bases from J, with 9 bases between. Germline CDR1 reads GTSNPN; CDR2 reads SVGIG (reference sequence). The DNA of the CDR3 is TGTGCCTGGAGTATTCAGGACGAAGCTTTCTTT. It is translated as CAWSIQDEAFF. Filled out from reference TRBV30 and TRBJ1-1, the complete variable domain reads SQTIHQWPATLVQPVGSPLSLECTVEGTSNPNLYWYRQAAGRGLQLLFYSVGIGQISSEVPQNLSASRPQDRQFILSSKKLLLSDSGFYLCAWSIQDEAFFGQGTRLTVV.

The rearrangement uses TRBV7-9 and TRBJ1-1, with D perhaps TRBD1 (5 bases). V was shortened by 5 bases and J by 11 bases, with 12 bases between the two germline ends. Looked up from germline, CDR1 is SEHNR and CDR2 is FQNEAQ (reference sequence). The length of the CDR3 is 11 residues. The CDR3 DNA follows: TGTGCCAGCAGCCCAGGAGAGGGGGCTTTCTTT. This sequence encodes CASSPGEGAFF.

In the case of this clonotype: Sequence at one end of the junction differs from germline and may be a read error. The CDR3 region has the DNA TGCAGTGCTAGCGGACAGCTGAACACTGGAGCTTTCTTT. Its translation: CSASGQLNTGAFF. This chain uses TRBV20-1 with TRBJ1-1, with TRBD1 as a possible D gene (6 bases). Germline CDR1 reads DFQATT; CDR2 reads SNEGSKA (reference sequence). This CDR3 comprises 13 residues.

The chain carries TRBV6-6 and TRBJ2-1; 7 bases align to TRBD2. The CDR3 runs to 14 residues. CDR1 and CDR2 from the germline V gene are MNHNY and SVGAGI (reference sequence). V was clipped by 6 bases and J by 4 bases; unmatched bases: 6. The CDR3 spells CASRFREGYNEQFF. CDR3 in DNA: TGTGCCAGCAGGTTCAGGGAGGGATACAATGAGCAGTTCTTC.

V usage is TRBV3-1 and J usage is TRBJ2-4, with TRBD2 matching 8 bases. V lost 0 bases and J lost 9; bases outside the gene matches: 10. Per the germline V gene, CDR1 is LGHDT and CDR2 is YNNKEL (reference sequence). There are 16 residues in the CDR3. CDR3 nucleotides: TGTGCCAGCAGCCAAGATCGGGGGGGCGCAAAGGTCATTCAGTACTTC. Protein: CASSQDRGGAKVIQYF.

The chain couples TRBV30 to TRBJ1-6; D uncertain. The CDR3 is 11 residues long. Per the germline V gene, CDR1 is GTSNPN and CDR2 is SVGIG (reference sequence). The V end lost 0 bases, the J end lost 13 bases, and 7 bases lay between the germline ends. The DNA for the CDR3 is TGTGCCTGGAGTGTAGGTTCGCCCCTCCACTTT. This encodes CAWSVGSPLHF.

As regards this clonotype: The junction departs from the called germline gene at one end, perhaps through a read error. This chain uses TRBV5-1 with TRBJ1-2; TRBD1 is a possible D gene (5 bases). CDR1 and CDR2 (germline): SGHRS, YFSETQ. This CDR3 comprises 15 residues. The CDR3 DNA is TGCGCCAGCAGCTTGGGGCAACAGGCCCGCTATGGCCACACCTTC. It yields the protein CASSLGQQARYGHTF.